These 11 T cell receptor beta chains share one sample of origin, sequenced in a study of tumor-infiltrating lymphocytes in primary liver carcinoma (dated by TCRdb to about 2017). TRIzol reagent was used to extract blood RNA from unsorted whole blood, while the DNeasy Blood & Tissue kit provided the germline DNA. TCRdb records Illumina HiSeq 2500 as the sequencer. TCRbeta-specific cDNA was reverse-transcribed from 500 ng total RNA using a constant-region primer and ProtoScript II reverse transcriptase. Construction of the TCRbeta libraries relied on three nested rounds of multiplex PCR, following a slightly modified ARM-PCR procedure. Multiplex TRBV1-TRBV30 forward primers and a Cbeta reverse primer were used in the first two PCR rounds, each of which was run for approximately 9 cycles. TCRdb cleaned the public reads at Q25 with fastp, built clones with MiXCR and kept in-frame beta chains. Each CDR3 protein appears once, grouped with its most common genes and DNA. The sample contains about 320,000 distinct CDR3 sequences, 50% to 60% of them found a single time. The ten biggest clones cover 17% of the sample.

The sequencing sample was made of peripheral blood. The receptors come from a woman aged 25 to 39 with primary liver carcinoma and hepatitis B virus infection.

The rearrangement joins TRBV12-3 or TRBV12-4 to TRBJ2-1, with D perhaps TRBD2 (7 bases). V was cut by 1 base and J by 4 bases, with 17 bases left in between. The CDR3 has 17 amino acids. The chain's CDR3 is CASSLGLGAGTYNEQFF. The CDR3 bases are TGTGCCAGCAGTTTAGGGTTGGGAGCGGGGACATACAATGAGCAGTTCTTC.

This clonotype was detected a few times. The genes are TRBV28 and TRBJ1-5; TRBD1 might be the D (6 bases). The V gene's germline CDR1 is MDHEN and CDR2 SYDVKM. The CDR3 is made up of 16 amino acids. Trimming took off 4 bases at V and 0 bases at J, with 13 bases between the two ends. The CDR3 protein is CASSSGAGYSNQPQHF. Written as DNA, the CDR3 is TGTGCCAGCAGTTCGGGGGCCGGATATAGCAATCAGCCCCAGCATTTT.

J is TRBJ2-7 and V is TRBV6-5, with D perhaps matching TRBD1 (5 bases). CDR3 length: 16 residues. Germline loops: CDR1 MNHEY, CDR2 SVGAGI. Between the trimmed V and J ends, which lost 7 bases and 1 base, there was a span of 20 bases. CDR3 in DNA: TGTGCCAGCAACTCTCCAGGGTCAAGGGGTTCCTACGAGCAGTACTTC. Protein sequence: CASNSPGSRGSYEQYF.

The V and J genes are TRBV29-1 and TRBJ1-1, with D hard to call. V was cut by 3 bases and J by 0 bases, with 8 bases left in between. The length of the CDR3 is 13 residues. Germline values: CDR1 SQVTM, CDR2 ANQGSEA. CDR3 sequence reads: CSVDGNLNTEAFF. DNA of the CDR3: TGCAGCGTTGACGGCAACCTGAACACTGAAGCTTTCTTT.

Turning to this clonotype: Given a much more abundant clone one base away, this may be a read error. The J gene is TRBJ2-7, the V gene TRBV4-3, with D hard to call. CDR3 size: 15 residues. Germline V CDR1 and CDR2: LGHNA, YSLEER. The CDR3 region has the DNA TGCGCCAGCAGCCCGACCTCCGCGGAAGCCTACGAGCAGCACTTC. As protein: CASSPTSAEAYEQHF.

This clonotype was counted only a few times. This may come from a read error, since a much larger clone is one base off. The chain links TRBV6-1 to TRBJ2-5; D may be TRBD2 (6 bases). CDR1 is MNHNS and CDR2 is SASEGT in the germline V gene. The length of the CDR3 is 14 residues. CDR3 sequence: CVSSSGADQETQYF. CDR3 bases: TGTGTCAGCAGCTCGGGAGCGGATCAAGAGACCCAGTACTTC.

The chain recombines TRBV20-1 with TRBJ1-5; D is uncertain. Germline-derived CDR1 and CDR2 are DFQATT and SNEGSKA (reference sequence). V was pared by 6 bases and J by 3 bases, with 12 bases between. The CDR3 is 13 amino acids. The CDR3 reads CSARRTDNQPQHF. DNA of the CDR3: TGCAGTGCACGTCGGACGGACAATCAGCCCCAGCATTTT.

The CDR3 region has the DNA TGTGCCAGCAGCTTAATGGGACAGGGGAGCCACGAGCAGTACTTC. This codes for CASSLMGQGSHEQYF. This chain connects TRBV7-3 to TRBJ2-7; 10 bases align to TRBD1. The CDR3 spans 15 residues. Germline CDR1 reads SGHTA; CDR2 reads FQGTGA. V was pared by 1 base and J by 5 bases, with 5 bases of the junction left unmatched.

At least ten counts were recorded for this clonotype. The chain carries TRBV6-2 or TRBV6-3 and TRBJ2-1; 8 bases map to TRBD1. After removal of 2 bases from V and 0 bases from J, the junction contained 9 bases not matched to a gene. The CDR3 is 18 amino acids. Germline V gene sequence: CDR1 MNHEY, CDR2 SVGEGT. CDR3 loop: CASSYETRTGSSYNEQFF. The DNA for the CDR3 is TGTGCCAGCAGTTACGAAACTAGGACAGGGAGCTCCTACAATGAGCAGTTCTTC.

Points on this clonotype: Given a much more abundant clone one base away, this may be a read error. The chain uses TRBV11-1 and TRBJ2-1; TRBD2 matches 11 bases. Germline V gene data show CDR1 as SGHAT and CDR2 as FQDESV (reference sequence). CDR3 length: 17 residues. CDR3 loop: CAGSFFSGGGVGDEQFF. For the CDR3, the DNA is TGTGCCGGCAGCTTCTTTAGCGGGGGGGGGGTCGGGGATGAGCAGTTCTTC.

Turning to this clonotype: A much bigger clone sits one base away, suggesting this may be a read error. The conserved closing phenylalanine or tryptophan is absent in this CDR3, likely reflecting a read error. The CDR3 DNA follows: TGCAGCGTTGCCGCCTATCCTGGAAACACCATATATTCT. This gives the protein CSVAAYPGNTIYS. This chain connects TRBV29-1 to TRBJ1-3; D is undetermined. CDR1 SQVTM and CDR2 ANQGSEA come from the germline V gene. The CDR3 sequence is 13 residues long. Trimming took 4 bases from V and 2 from J, leaving 9 bases between them.